This T cell receptor beta chain was identified during a study of cytomegalovirus exposure and HLA in healthy donors. The study's findings and limits: One later analysis, an examination of the 90 to 150 validation repertoires, found that first-cohort TCR clusters tended to co-occur in them.

Germline assignment: CDR1 MNHNS and CDR2 SASEGT. CDR3 length: 15 amino acids. Trimming removed 11 bases from V and 3 bases from J; junction bases left unmatched: 10. Concerning this clone: Its antigen is currently unknown.

TCRdb's table, derived via immunoSEQ multiplex PCR, lists solely in-frame clones and lacks some. The profile covers 43,000 or so clones, with approximately 90% appearing a single time and less than 6.5% taken by the ten largest. V is TRBV6-1 and J is TRBJ1-6, with 7 bases aligning to TRBD1. This TCR derives from a man aged 18 to 35 in good health and CMV-seronegative. What was sequenced was PBMCs. This chain's CDR3 is CAARTGHFYNSPLHF. The CDR3 bases are TGTGCCGCTCGGACAGGACACTTCTATAATTCACCCCTCCACTTT.